This T cell receptor beta chain was captured in a study of cytomegalovirus exposure and HLA in healthy donors. The CDR3 loop spans 13 amino acids. In germline, CDR1 is SGHRS, CDR2 YFSETQ. Between the trimmed V and J ends, which lost 4 bases and 2 bases, there was a span of 9 bases. 60 Vbeta and 13 Jbeta primers were used in PCR. The repertoire was sequenced with immunoSEQ multiplex PCR; TCRdb's copy has only in-frame clones and lacks some. This table has about 180,000 clones, approximately 80% appearing once. This clonotype originated in a girl aged 10 to 17 in good health and CMV-seropositive. The chain uses TRBV5-1 and TRBJ1-1, with D hard to call. Sequenced material: PBMCs. The CDR3 sequence is CASSISGNTEAFF. The CDR3 DNA follows: TGCGCCAGCAGCATCTCAGGTAACACTGAAGCTTTCTTT.